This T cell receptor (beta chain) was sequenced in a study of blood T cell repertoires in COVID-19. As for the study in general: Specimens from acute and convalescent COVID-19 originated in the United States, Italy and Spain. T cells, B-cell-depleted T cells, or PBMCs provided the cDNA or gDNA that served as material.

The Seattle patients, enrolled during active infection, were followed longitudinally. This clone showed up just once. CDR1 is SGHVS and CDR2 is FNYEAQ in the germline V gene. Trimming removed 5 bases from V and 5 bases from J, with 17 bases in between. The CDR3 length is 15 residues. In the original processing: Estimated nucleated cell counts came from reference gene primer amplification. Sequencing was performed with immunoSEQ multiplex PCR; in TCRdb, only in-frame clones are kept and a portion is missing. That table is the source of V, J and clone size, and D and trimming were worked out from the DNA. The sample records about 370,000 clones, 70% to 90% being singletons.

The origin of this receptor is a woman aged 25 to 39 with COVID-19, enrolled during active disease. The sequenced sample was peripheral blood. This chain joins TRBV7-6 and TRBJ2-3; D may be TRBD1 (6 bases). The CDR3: CASSVNRAAGDTQYF. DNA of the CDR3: TGTGCCAGCAGCGTTAACAGGGCTGCTGGAGATACGCAGTATTTT.